The 5 T cell receptor beta chains below were found in one sample sequenced in a study of blood T cell repertoires in COVID-19. This table comes from immunoSEQ multiplex PCR, and its TCRdb copy is limited to in-frame clones, with some not included. The top ten clones hold 1.1% of a sample with 350,000 to 550,000 clones, 75% to 90% of them seen once. Material: PBMCs or T cells enriched from blood (not recorded which). These receptors came from a man aged 25-45 years who had recovered from COVID-19.

The chain is built from TRBV21-1 and TRBJ1-5; the table assigns TRBD1, which was not confirmed against the DNA. TRBV21-1 has pseudogene status. The CDR3 consists of 18 residues. Here the CDR3 reads CASSKDGQGSYSNQPQHF. Written as DNA, the CDR3 is TGTGCCAGCAGCAAAGATGGACAGGGAAGTTATAGCAATCAGCCCCAGCATTTT.

The chain carries TRBV2 and TRBJ2-3, with TRBD2 matching 14 bases. The CDR3 sequence is 15 residues long. The trim removed 5 bases at V and 7 bases at J, leaving 5 bases unmatched. Germline CDR1 reads SNHLY; CDR2 reads FYNNEI. CDR3 DNA: TGTGCCAGCAGTAAGGGACTAGCGGGAGTTTATACGCAGTATTTT. It yields the protein CASSKGLAGVYTQYF.

The chain couples TRBV5-1 to TRBJ1-1, with D tentatively TRBD1 (5 bases). CDR1 and CDR2 from the germline V gene are SGHRS and YFSETQ. This CDR3 spans 17 amino acids. Trimming cost V 0 bases and J 0 bases, with 15 bases left between them. CDR3 DNA: TGCGCCAGCAGCTTGGGGCCCAGGGTCAACATGAACACTGAAGCTTTCTTT. The encoded protein is CASSLGPRVNMNTEAFF.

This chain connects TRBV19 to TRBJ1-5; weak D call: TRBD1 (5 bases). There are 17 residues in the CDR3. CDR1 is LNHDA, CDR2 SQIVND, per germline (reference sequence). V shed 8 bases and J shed 2 bases, with 22 bases lying between them. CDR3 coding DNA: TGTGCCAGTTCGGACACGCGAGGTTCATCGGGCAATCAGCCCCAGCATTTT. Protein product: CASSDTRGSSGNQPQHF.

The chain employs TRBV5-1 and TRBJ1-1; no definite D call. The CDR3 is 13 amino acids. CDR1 is SGHRS and CDR2 is YFSETQ in the germline V gene. The germline V and J ends were trimmed by 2 bases and 2 bases, with 7 bases remaining between them. The CDR3 bases are TGCGCCAGCAGCTTAGAGGGAAACACTGAAGCTTTCTTT. This sequence encodes CASSLEGNTEAFF.